The 25 T cell receptor beta chains presented below share a single source sample, sequenced in a study of response to subunit inactivated influenza vaccine. TCRdb independently ran MiXCR on the RT-PCR reads; one entry per CDR3 protein. The data hold about 190,000 distinct CDR3 sequences, with 13% to 15% observed a single time. The sample was CD8+ T cells sorted from PBMCs, taken less than 6 days after vaccination. The receptors were sampled from a man aged 50-59 years who received an inactivated influenza vaccine.

The chain employs TRBV14 and TRBJ2-1, with 7 nucleotides matching TRBD1. V dropped 0 bases and J dropped 7; count of bases not matched to a gene: 9. Germline loops: CDR1 SGHDN, CDR2 FVKESK. This CDR3 spans 16 amino acids. CDR3 nucleotides: TGTGCCAGCAGCCAAGAGAGGATGGACAGGAAGAATGAGCAGTTCTTC. This translates into CASSQERMDRKNEQFF. Combining the CDR3 with reference TRBV14 and TRBJ2-1 gives the whole variable domain EAGVTQFPSHSVIEKGQTVTLRCDPISGHDNLYWYRRVMGKEIKFLLHFVKESKQDESGMPNNRFLAERTGGTYSTLKVQPAELEDSGVYFCASSQERMDRKNEQFFGPGTRLTVL.

The chain uses TRBV11-1 and TRBJ1-1, with 11 bases fitting TRBD1. Germline assignment: CDR1 SGHAT and CDR2 FQDESV (reference sequence). Trimming at V came to 4 bases and at J to 3 bases, leaving 19 bases not matched to a gene. This CDR3 contains 20 residues. The DNA for the CDR3 is TGTGCCAGCAGCTCCTACCAATACTTGGACAGGGGGCTGGGTTACACTGAAGCTTTCTTT. Amino acids: CASSSYQYLDRGLGYTEAFF.

This clonotype was counted between two and nine times. The V gene is TRBV5-1, the J gene TRBJ2-1; D perhaps matches TRBD2 (6 bases). CDR3 length equals 16 residues. Germline V gives CDR1 SGHRS, CDR2 YFSETQ. The V and J ends lost 0 bases and 6 bases respectively, with 16 bases between them. The CDR3 region has the DNA TGCGCCAGCAGCTTGGATTGGACTACCAGGCTCAATGAGCAGTTCTTC. This encodes CASSLDWTTRLNEQFF.

This sequence joins TRBV28 and TRBJ2-7, with a possible D match to TRBD2 (5 bases). V was trimmed by 5 bases and J by 5 bases, leaving 16 bases between them. Germline V gene sequence: CDR1 MDHEN, CDR2 SYDVKM. The CDR3 consists of 14 residues. The CDR3, as DNA: TGTGCCAGCAGTAAGCTTAGCGAGTCCCACGAGCAGTACTTC. This translates into CASSKLSESHEQYF. Based on the CDR3 plus reference TRBV28 and TRBJ2-7, the full variable domain is DVKVTQSSRYLVKRTGEKVFLECVQDMDHENMFWYRQDPGLGLRLIYFSYDVKMKEKGDIPEGYSVSREKKERFSLILESASTNQTSMYLCASSKLSESHEQYFGPGTRLTVT.

This clonotype was seen more than once but under ten times. J is TRBJ2-5 and V is TRBV9; 8 bases agree with TRBD2. V trimming: 5 bases; J trimming: 4 bases; junction bases outside the gene matches: 16. The CDR3 contains 17 residues. The germline V gene encodes CDR1 SGDLS and CDR2 YYNGEE. CDR3 nucleotide sequence: TGTGCCAGCAGTCAAAGCGGGAGCCCCCAAACGAGAGAGACCCAGTACTTC. This gives the protein CASSQSGSPQTRETQYF. The whole variable domain, remainder taken from reference TRBV9 and TRBJ2-5, is DSGVTQTPKHLITATGQRVTLRCSPRSGDLSVYWYQQSLDQGLQFLIQYYNGEERAKGNILERFSAQQFPDLHSELNLSSLELGDSALYFCASSQSGSPQTRETQYFGPGTRLLVL.

The chain is built from TRBV20-1 and TRBJ1-1; perhaps TRBD1 as D (5 bases). This CDR3 has 12 residues. V was clipped by 2 bases and J by 6 bases, with 10 bases between them. Per the germline V gene, CDR1 is DFQATT and CDR2 is SNEGSKA (reference sequence). The CDR3, as DNA: TGCAGTGCTAGAACTGGGGCCCCTGAAGCTTTCTTT. Protein product: CSARTGAPEAFF.

This clonotype has at least ten counts. The V call is TRBV5-1, the J call TRBJ2-3; the D gene is possibly TRBD2 (5 bases). This CDR3 is 15 amino acids long. Looked up from germline, CDR1 is SGHRS and CDR2 is YFSETQ. V lost 0 bases and J 1 base, leaving 9 bases between the germline ends. CDR3 amino acids: CASSLDRGRTDTQYF. Here the CDR3 DNA reads TGCGCCAGCAGCTTGGACCGGGGTCGCACAGATACGCAGTATTTT.

This clonotype was recorded a few times. The chain has TRBV7-9 and TRBJ2-2; maybe TRBD2 (5 bases). The CDR3 runs to 12 residues. Germline values: CDR1 SEHNR, CDR2 FQNEAQ (reference sequence). The V end lost 7 bases, the J end lost 6 bases, and 9 bases lay between the germline ends. The CDR3 reads CASNGEPGELFF. The CDR3 DNA sequence: TGTGCCAGCAACGGGGAGCCCGGGGAGCTGTTTTTT.

The chain couples TRBV12-3 or TRBV12-4 to TRBJ2-7; D assignment may be TRBD1 or TRBD2 (5 bases each). The CDR3 sequence is 15 residues long. The ends were cut back, 5 bases at V and 3 bases at J, with 17 bases in the middle. In nucleotides, the CDR3 is TGTGCCAGCAGTCTCGGCGAGGGACCCTACTACGAGCAGTACTTC. As protein: CASSLGEGPYYEQYF.

The V gene is TRBV7-9, the J gene TRBJ1-2; no clear D gene. This CDR3 has 11 residues. The V gene lost 5 bases and the J gene lost 12 bases, with 13 bases spanning the gap. Germline V lookup: CDR1 SEHNR, CDR2 FQNEAQ (reference sequence). CDR3 nucleotides: TGTGCCAGCAGCCCTCGGGCTGAGAACACCTTC. Protein: CASSPRAENTF.

The CDR3 bases are TGCGCCAGCGAGCCGGGATCCGTTTCGGGCAGGGGATCCGAGCAGTACTTC. As protein: CASEPGSVSGRGSEQYF. V and J are TRBV4-1 and TRBJ2-7; TRBD1 might be the D (6 bases). The germline gives CDR1 MGHRA, CDR2 YSYEKL. The germline V and J ends were trimmed by 8 bases and 6 bases, with 29 bases remaining between them. The CDR3 totals 17 residues.

At least ten counts were recorded for this clonotype. The chain combines TRBV6-1 with TRBJ2-7; TRBD1 matches at 10 bases. CDR3 length: 15 amino acids. The V segment lost 5 bases and the J segment 7 bases; nucleotides outside the gene matches: 11. Germline CDR1 reads MNHNS; CDR2 reads SASEGT. The CDR3 DNA sequence: TGTGCCAGCAGTCGCGTAAGACAGGGGGCGGGGGAGCAGTACTTC. This encodes CASSRVRQGAGEQYF.

This clonotype was detected only a few times. J is TRBJ2-7 and V is TRBV7-6; 10 bases align to TRBD1. This CDR3 comprises 16 residues. Germline loops: CDR1 SGHVS, CDR2 FNYEAQ. Trimming removed 5 bases from V and 5 bases from J; junction bases left unmatched: 12. In DNA form, the CDR3 reads TGTGCCAGCAGCGTCCTGACAGGGGGCGTCATCGACGAGCAGTACTTC. Residues: CASSVLTGGVIDEQYF.

This clonotype was recorded a few times. V usage is TRBV7-9 and J usage is TRBJ2-1; 10 nucleotides match TRBD2. With V trimmed by 6 bases and J by 5 bases, 4 bases remained unmatched. Per germline, CDR1 SEHNR and CDR2 FQNEAQ (reference sequence). CDR3 length: 14 residues. CDR3 protein: CASRAGGLNNEQFF. As DNA, the CDR3 is TGTGCCAGCAGAGCGGGGGGGCTTAACAATGAGCAGTTCTTC. Variable domain in full (rest from reference TRBV7-9 and TRBJ2-1): DTGVSQNPRHKITKRGQNVTFRCDPISEHNRLYWYRQTLGQGPEFLTYFQNEAQLEKSRLLSDRFSAERPKGSFSTLEIQRTEQGDSAMYLCASRAGGLNNEQFFGPGTRLTVL.

The DNA of the CDR3 is TGTGCCAGCAGACCTGCAATTACGGGGAATGGCTACACCTTC. Translating gives CASRPAITGNGYTF. This chain uses TRBV27 with TRBJ1-2; no clear D gene. The ends were cut back, 6 bases at V and 6 bases at J, with 17 bases in the middle. This CDR3 has 14 residues. The germline CDR1 and CDR2 sequences are MNHEY and SMNVEV (reference sequence).

This chain joins TRBV4-3 and TRBJ2-2; D gene unclear. CDR3 size: 14 residues. Deletions cut 1 base from V and 7 bases from J, with 10 bases between. The germline CDR1 and CDR2 sequences are LGHNA and YSLEER. As DNA, the CDR3 is TGCGCCAGCAGCCAAGTTGCCAGCTACGGGGAGCTGTTTTTT. Translation: CASSQVASYGELFF.

This clonotype showed up just a few times. This chain joins TRBV20-1 and TRBJ2-7, with TRBD1 matching 8 bases. The CDR3 has 12 amino acids. CDR1 and CDR2 (germline): DFQATT, SNEGSKA (reference sequence). The CDR3 reads CRKGQGSYEQYF. The CDR3 DNA follows: TGCAGGAAAGGACAGGGAAGTTACGAGCAGTACTTC.

This sequence joins TRBV5-1 and TRBJ1-1; D is undetermined. The CDR3 totals 14 residues. Germline V CDR1 and CDR2: SGHRS, YFSETQ. With 2 bases removed from V and 3 bases from J, the gap between germline ends came to 11 bases. CDR3 sequence (DNA): TGCGCCAGCAGCTTTTATTACACGGACACTGAAGCTTTCTTT. Protein sequence: CASSFYYTDTEAFF.

The genes are TRBV10-3 and TRBJ2-5; D uncertain. Trimming pared 1 base from V and 4 bases from J, leaving 10 bases between. Germline values: CDR1 ENHRY, CDR2 SYGVKD. This CDR3 has 14 residues. CDR3 loop: CAISEWASRETQYF. The CDR3 DNA is TGTGCCATCAGTGAGTGGGCCTCGAGAGAGACCCAGTACTTC.

This clonotype has just a few counts. The rearrangement joins TRBV6-1 to TRBJ2-1, with D possibly being TRBD1 or TRBD2 (7 bases each). This CDR3 contains 16 residues. Trimming shortened V by 6 bases and J by 8 bases, and 23 bases separated the two germline ends. Germline-derived CDR1 and CDR2 are MNHNS and SASEGT. The CDR3: CASRPGTAPRGYEQFF. The CDR3 DNA sequence: TGTGCCAGCAGACCCGGGACAGCCCCGCGGGGGTATGAGCAGTTCTTC.

J is TRBJ2-7 and V is TRBV29-1; 8 nucleotides match TRBD2. CDR1 and CDR2 (germline): SQVTM, ANQGSEA. V shed 7 bases and J 3 bases; nucleotides not matched to a gene: 5. The CDR3 has 12 amino acids. The CDR3 here is CSGLGGGYEQYF. CDR3 DNA sequence: TGCAGCGGCCTCGGGGGGGGCTACGAGCAGTACTTC.

The sample holds many counts of this clonotype. The gene calls are TRBV12-3 or TRBV12-4 and TRBJ2-7; a possible D gene is TRBD1 (6 bases). V dropped 3 bases and J dropped 6 bases, with 6 bases sitting between them. The CDR3 length is 11 residues. In nucleotides, the CDR3 is TGTGCCAGCAGTTTGGGGGCCGAGCAGTACTTC. It encodes CASSLGAEQYF.

In this sample, this clonotype turned up a few times. The genes are TRBV4-3 and TRBJ2-1; TRBD1 matches 7 bases. Germline lookup yields CDR1 LGHNA and CDR2 YSLEER. V was clipped by 4 bases and J by 2 bases; unmatched bases: 5. This CDR3 is built from 15 residues. CDR3 coding DNA: TGCGCCAGCAGCCTTCAGGGGGACACCTACAATGAGCAGTTCTTC. Protein sequence: CASSLQGDTYNEQFF.

CDR3 sequence (DNA): TGTGCCAGCAGCTTTTCAGGGGGCAATGGCTACACCTTC. It translates to CASSFSGGNGYTF. J is TRBJ1-2 and V is TRBV11-2, with 8 positions matching TRBD1. CDR1 and CDR2 (germline): SGHAT, FQNNGV. This CDR3 has 13 amino acids. V lost 3 bases to trimming and J lost 6 bases; unmatched junction nucleotides: 3.

This clonotype was seen a few times. The chain carries TRBV7-9 and TRBJ2-7; no clear D gene. Germline V CDR1 and CDR2: SEHNR, FQNEAQ (reference sequence). The V end lost 2 bases, the J end lost 7 bases, and 9 bases lay between the germline ends. This CDR3 has 12 amino acids. The CDR3 DNA is TGTGCCAGCAGCTTAATTCCGACTGAGCAGTACTTC. Protein: CASSLIPTEQYF.